The 4 T cell receptor beta chains listed next were all sequenced from one sample in a study of long-term antiretroviral therapy in people with HIV. The assay used was immunoSEQ (version v3.0), run at survey level. The repertoire was sequenced with immunoSEQ multiplex PCR; TCRdb's copy has only in-frame clones and lacks some. This table holds about 17,000 clones, under 85% found once. The sample consisted of unsorted PBMCs, taken around 2.2 years before starting antiretroviral therapy. Receptor source: a man under 40 with HIV.

The chain links TRBV14 to TRBJ2-3, with 7 bases matching TRBD1. The J segment lost 4 bases and the V segment lost 1 base, leaving 5 bases of the junction unmatched. This CDR3 spans 15 amino acids. CDR1 is SGHDN, CDR2 FVKESK, per germline. The CDR3 reads CASSQVLGQSDTQYF. The CDR3 coding sequence is TGTGCCAGCAGCCAAGTTTTGGGACAGTCAGATACGCAGTATTTT.

This clone was seen a few times. The chain couples TRBV11-2 to TRBJ1-1; D perhaps matches TRBD1 (6 bases). The CDR3 loop spans 12 amino acids. Germline CDR1 SGHAT, CDR2 FQNNGV. V was cut by 5 bases and J by 5 bases, with 9 bases left in between. DNA for the CDR3: TGTGCCAGCAGCGGGGGCTGGACTGAAGCTTTCTTT. Its translation is CASSGGWTEAFF.

The gene calls are TRBV5-6 and TRBJ2-5; 13 bases are shared with TRBD2. The CDR3 extends over 17 amino acids. V gave up 3 bases and J gave up 4 bases; unmatched junction bases: 9. The germline V gene has CDR1 SGHDT and CDR2 YYEEEE. The CDR3, as DNA: TGTGCCAGCAGCTCACTGACTAGCGGGGGGTATGGAGAGACCCAGTACTTC. The encoded protein is CASSSLTSGGYGETQYF.

The chain is built from TRBV27 and TRBJ1-2; D not resolved. Germline lookup yields CDR1 MNHEY and CDR2 SMNVEV (reference sequence). V lost 7 bases, J lost 2 bases, and 20 bases lay in between. The CDR3 totals 16 residues. The CDR3: CASTPGTAPFNYGYTF. CDR3 nucleotides: TGTGCCAGCACTCCTGGTACAGCACCCTTCAACTATGGCTACACCTTC.